The 23 T cell receptor beta chains below all came from one sample that was sequenced in a study of Ad26.COV2.S vaccination and SARS-CoV-2 variants (dated by TCRdb to the early 2020s). Explained via the paper, the treatment or condition label denotes: about 20 received Ad26.COV2.S at low or high dose, single or two shots; about 5 received placebo; per-sample allocation not given. Repertoires of vaccine and placebo recipients were sequenced from samples collected on day 63 after the first injection. Libraries were prepared through the immunoSEQ multiplex PCR assay. In its TCRdb copy, this immuneACCESS table keeps in-frame sequences only and misses some clones. Where compared with another copy, unresolved V genes explain less than half of these, and the others have no known cause. The sample has some 320,000 clones on record, 70% to 90% of them singletons. 1.9% of the sample is in the top ten clones.

Material: peripheral blood, obtained in a trial of Ad26.COV2.S vaccine versus placebo. The receptor set was obtained from a person aged 18-60 years who received the Ad26.COV2.S COVID-19 vaccine or a placebo.

This clone was observed a handful of times. The rearrangement joins TRBV4-3 to TRBJ1-2; possible D gene TRBD1, 6 bases. Trimming cost V 1 base and J 4 bases, with 13 bases left between them. Germline lookup yields CDR1 LGHNA and CDR2 YSLEER. The CDR3 has 15 residues. The CDR3 sequence is CASSQGQGYRYGYTF. CDR3 nucleotide sequence: TGCGCCAGCAGCCAAGGGCAGGGGTATCGCTATGGCTACACCTTC.

The V gene is TRBV7-2, the J gene TRBJ1-4; 8 bases are shared with TRBD1. V lost 4 bases and J lost 8; bases outside the gene matches: 6. Germline CDR1 is SGHTA and CDR2 is FQGNSA. CDR3 length: 14 residues. The CDR3 sequence is CASSSRTGREKLFF. The CDR3 nucleotides read TGTGCCAGCAGCTCTCGGACAGGGCGAGAAAAACTGTTTTTT.

The genes are TRBV27 and TRBJ1-5; maybe TRBD1 (6 bases). Germline CDR1 and CDR2: MNHEY and SMNVEV (reference sequence). Trimming cost V 6 bases and J 0 bases, with 18 bases left between them. The CDR3 sequence is 17 residues long. CDR3 residues: CASRQDPGEYSNQPQHF. CDR3 coding DNA: TGTGCCAGCAGGCAAGATCCAGGGGAGTATAGCAATCAGCCCCAGCATTTT.

CDR3 nucleotide sequence: TGTGCCAGCAGTTCCCGGGGGGGGCCCTCGAGCACCGGGGAGCTGTTTTTT. Its translation: CASSSRGGPSSTGELFF. The genes are TRBV6-2 or TRBV6-3 and TRBJ2-2; TRBD2 matches at 8 bases. From germline, CDR1 is MNHEY and CDR2 SVGEGT. This CDR3 is 17 amino acids long. V dropped 4 bases and J dropped 4; count of bases not matched to a gene: 11.

This clone was counted once. The V and J genes are TRBV5-1 and TRBJ2-3, with D perhaps being TRBD1 or TRBD2 (5 bases each). This CDR3 is 16 amino acids long. The ends were cut back, 3 bases at V and 0 bases at J, with 14 bases in the middle. Germline values: CDR1 SGHRS, CDR2 YFSETQ. The CDR3 DNA reads as TGCGCCAGCAGCTCCGGGGCCTCCCCGAGCACAGATACGCAGTATTTT. It yields the protein CASSSGASPSTDTQYF.

The chain uses TRBV5-4 and TRBJ2-3; 9 nucleotides match TRBD2. Germline CDR1 and CDR2: SGHNT and YYREEE (reference sequence). CDR3 size: 16 residues. The ends lost 4 bases at V and 2 bases at J; junction bases unmatched: 8. The CDR3 coding sequence is TGTGCCAGCAGCCAGGGAGCGGGGGGACTCACAGATACGCAGTATTTT. This gives the protein CASSQGAGGLTDTQYF. The full variable domain, in which reference TRBV5-4 and TRBJ2-3 provide the parts outside the CDR3, is ETGVTQSPTHLIKTRGQQVTLRCSSQSGHNTVSWYQQALGQGPQFIFQYYREEENGRGNFPPRFSGLQFPNYSSELNVNALELDDSALYLCASSQGAGGLTDTQYFGPGTRLTVL.

The chain uses TRBV28 and TRBJ1-5; D is undetermined. This CDR3 is 17 amino acids long. Looked up from germline, CDR1 is MDHEN and CDR2 is SYDVKM. V shed 7 bases and J shed 0 bases, with 19 bases lying between them. The CDR3 region is CASKRIGQTYSNQPQHF. CDR3 in DNA: TGTGCCAGCAAGCGAATTGGGCAGACCTATAGCAATCAGCCCCAGCATTTT.

The CDR3 DNA is TGTGCCAGCAGCTTGGGGGGACTAGCGGGGAACACAGATACGCAGTATTTT. It codes for CASSLGGLAGNTDTQYF. The chain links TRBV5-4 to TRBJ2-3; TRBD2 aligns across 13 bases. Trimming took 0 bases from V and 2 from J; bases not matched to a gene: 3. Germline CDR1 is SGHNT and CDR2 is YYREEE (reference sequence). This CDR3 contains 17 residues. Combining the CDR3 with reference TRBV5-4 and TRBJ2-3 gives the whole variable domain ETGVTQSPTHLIKTRGQQVTLRCSSQSGHNTVSWYQQALGQGPQFIFQYYREEENGRGNFPPRFSGLQFPNYSSELNVNALELDDSALYLCASSLGGLAGNTDTQYFGPGTRLTVL.

The rearrangement joins TRBV15 to TRBJ1-5; D gene ambiguous. This CDR3 has 13 amino acids. Trimming took 0 bases from V and 7 from J, leaving 7 bases between them. In germline, CDR1 is LNHNV, CDR2 YYDKDF (reference sequence). CDR3 nucleotides: TGTGCCACCAGCAGAGATAGAGCCCAGCCCCAGCATTTT. This translates into CATSRDRAQPQHF.

This sequence joins TRBV3-1 (or the pseudogene TRBV3-2) and TRBJ1-1, with a weak D call TRBD1 (5 bases). From germline, CDR1 is LGHDT and CDR2 YNNKEL (reference sequence). CDR3 length: 16 amino acids. V lost 1 base, J lost 5 bases, and 17 bases lay in between. CDR3 region: CASSQAGGSGGTEAFF. CDR3 nucleotides: TGTGCCAGCAGCCAAGCGGGGGGTTCGGGTGGGACTGAAGCTTTCTTT.

The rearrangement uses TRBV5-1 and TRBJ1-2, with 9 bases fitting TRBD1. The CDR3 is 14 amino acids. V shed 4 bases and J 14 bases; nucleotides not matched to a gene: 15. In germline, CDR1 is SGHRS, CDR2 YFSETQ. The DNA of the CDR3 is TGCGCCAGCAGCCGGCTTGATGCGGGACAGGGAGAAACCTTC. This translates into CASSRLDAGQGETF.

The chain links TRBV6-5 to TRBJ2-7, with D perhaps matching TRBD1 (6 bases). V was clipped by 0 bases and J by 5 bases, with 14 bases between them. In germline, CDR1 is MNHEY, CDR2 SVGAGI. The CDR3 sequence is 15 residues long. The CDR3 spells CASSYSPTGADEQYF. As DNA, the CDR3 is TGTGCCAGCAGTTACTCCCCGACAGGTGCGGACGAGCAGTACTTC.

The J gene is TRBJ1-1, the V gene TRBV2; D is unresolved. The V gene lost 9 bases and the J gene lost 7 bases, with 21 bases spanning the gap. This CDR3 is built from 14 residues. Germline V gives CDR1 SNHLY, CDR2 FYNNEI. The CDR3 protein is CASAAVGSRVEAFF. In DNA form, the CDR3 reads TGTGCCAGTGCGGCGGTAGGCTCAAGGGTTGAAGCTTTCTTT.

The chain uses TRBV27 and TRBJ2-5; D not resolved. The V gene's germline CDR1 is MNHEY and CDR2 SMNVEV (reference sequence). The CDR3 is made up of 16 amino acids. Trimming left V 0 bases short and J 1 base short, with 12 bases between. The CDR3 sequence: CASSLSRKGLQETQYF. CDR3 nucleotide sequence: TGTGCCAGCAGTTTATCCAGGAAGGGCCTCCAAGAGACCCAGTACTTC.

Concerning this clone: Other DNA sequences in the same sample also yield this CDR3. This chain uses TRBV6-5 with TRBJ1-1, with 9 bases that match TRBD1. The CDR3 has 13 residues. The germline gives CDR1 MNHEY, CDR2 SVGAGI. V lost 6 bases to trimming and J lost 4 bases; unmatched junction nucleotides: 3. The CDR3 DNA is TGTGCCAGCAGCCCGGACAGGGGCACTGAAGCTTTCTTT. Protein product: CASSPDRGTEAFF.

The chain links TRBV2 to TRBJ1-5; no reliable D call. CDR3 length: 17 residues. V shed 0 bases and J shed 4 bases, with 16 bases lying between them. The germline CDR1 and CDR2 sequences are SNHLY and FYNNEI. In DNA, the CDR3 is TGTGCCAGCAGTGAAGCAGGGCTCGGGAAGGGTAATCAGCCCCAGCATTTT. The encoded protein is CASSEAGLGKGNQPQHF.

The V and J genes are TRBV2 and TRBJ2-1; 9 bases align to TRBD1. The CDR3 has 15 amino acids. Germline trimming cut 2 bases from V and 7 bases from J; bases unmatched to any gene: 6. Germline V gene lookup returns CDR1 SNHLY and CDR2 FYNNEI. This chain's CDR3 is CASSETGQGRNEQFF. The CDR3 DNA follows: TGTGCCAGCAGTGAAACGGGACAGGGTAGGAATGAGCAGTTCTTC.

The gene calls are TRBV5-1 and TRBJ2-2, with D possibly matching TRBD2 (5 bases). V was shortened by 3 bases and J by 5 bases, with 17 bases between the two germline ends. Germline V lookup: CDR1 SGHRS, CDR2 YFSETQ. The CDR3 is 16 residues long. The CDR3 sequence: CASSSGSGSGTGELFF. DNA of the CDR3: TGCGCCAGCAGCTCGGGGTCGGGGTCGGGGACCGGGGAGCTGTTTTTT.

V and J are TRBV11-1 and TRBJ2-3; the D gene could be TRBD1 or TRBD2 (7 bases each). The CDR3 loop spans 14 amino acids. V was clipped by 5 bases and J by 3 bases, with 12 bases between them. CDR1 is SGHAT and CDR2 is FQDESV in the germline V gene (reference sequence). In DNA form, the CDR3 reads TGTGCCAGCAGCAAGCGGGACAGAACAGATACGCAGTATTTT. This codes for CASSKRDRTDTQYF.

The chain combines TRBV5-4 with TRBJ2-1, with 10 bases aligning to TRBD2. The CDR3 has 15 amino acids. With 0 bases clipped from V and 9 bases from J, the junction kept 6 bases outside the gene matches. Germline V gene lookup returns CDR1 SGHNT and CDR2 YYREEE (reference sequence). Written as DNA, the CDR3 is TGTGCCAGCAGCTTGGAGAGCGGGGGGGAAAGTGAGCAGTTCTTC. Translation gives CASSLESGGESEQFF.

The chain uses TRBV6-4 and TRBJ1-1; 8 bases line up with TRBD1. V dropped 5 bases and J dropped 0; count of bases not matched to a gene: 8. CDR1 is MRHNA, CDR2 SNTAGT, per germline. The CDR3 contains 16 residues. DNA of the CDR3: TGTGCCAGCAGTTATACCGGGACAGGCCTGAACACTGAAGCTTTCTTT. This codes for CASSYTGTGLNTEAFF.

The chain has TRBV28 and TRBJ1-2; perhaps TRBD1 as D (6 bases). V was clipped by 5 bases and J by 8 bases, with 18 bases between them. From germline, CDR1 is MDHEN and CDR2 SYDVKM. This CDR3 has 14 residues. For the CDR3, the DNA is TGTGCCAGCAGTCTAACAAGTGGGGGCGGCGGCTACACCTTC. This sequence encodes CASSLTSGGGGYTF.

The chain employs TRBV6-5 and TRBJ1-1, with 7 bases identical to TRBD1. Germline-derived CDR1 and CDR2 are MNHEY and SVGAGI. Trimming took 7 bases from V and 3 from J; bases not matched to a gene: 11. The CDR3 is made up of 15 amino acids. The CDR3: CASNPVDRVHTEAFF. DNA for the CDR3: TGTGCCAGCAACCCCGTCGACAGGGTCCACACTGAAGCTTTCTTT.